This T cell receptor beta chain was documented in a study of blood T cells in healthy people across ages. Study-wide results and caveats: The study found more naive CD4+ cells and higher diversity in long-lived than aged donors.

This clonotype was seen ten or more times. Its antigen is not known. Primers used in a second PCR of roughly 6 to 12 cycles were a sample-barcoded 5' primer and a J-beta primer mix. TCRdb used MiXCR to reprocess the 5' RACE reads, holding one entry per CDR3 protein. This repertoire shows roughly 1.7 million distinct CDR3 sequences, roughly 30% found once; its top ten account for around 11%. With 10 bases removed from V and 4 bases from J, the gap between germline ends came to 11 bases. CDR3 length: 12 amino acids. CDR1 is MNHNS, CDR2 SASEGT, per germline. Material: blood. This rearrangement joins TRBV6-1 to TRBJ2-1; tentative D call: TRBD1 (5 bases). This sequence was found in a woman in her 30s in good health. CDR3 amino acids: CAIQVVYNEQFF. CDR3 in DNA: TGTGCCATACAGGTGGTATACAATGAGCAGTTCTTC.